The clone carrying this TCR beta chain was recorded many times. The antigen remains unidentified. This entry belongs to a study of neurological immune-mediated disorders. Study as a whole: Among 35 or so multiple sclerosis patients, about 30 were relapsing-remitting and 3 were secondary progressive.

5'RACE with 10-nucleotide random UMIs produced the cDNA. MiXCR was run by TCRdb on the 5' RACE reads, yielding one entry per CDR3 protein. The sample carries 100,000 or so distinct CDR3 sequences, 3.5% recorded once. The CDR3 runs to 15 residues. V dropped 4 bases and J dropped 5 bases, with 18 bases sitting between them. Germline CDR1 SGHRS, CDR2 YFSETQ. Study-wide points: The multiple sclerosis repertoire cluster showed no association with any clinical or MRI feature. The authors stated that larger cohorts are needed. In HTLV-1-associated myelopathy, TCR clonal expansion was greatest, and in multiple sclerosis it was least, below healthy controls.

The sequenced material came from PBMCs. This sequence was found in a woman under 30 with multiple sclerosis. The chain carries TRBV5-1 and TRBJ1-1, with a weak D call TRBD1 (5 bases). CDR3 nucleotides: TGCGCCAGCAGCCTCGGACGCTTGGAGGGGACTGAAGCTTTCTTT. It translates to CASSLGRLEGTEAFF.